This entry describes one T cell receptor (beta chain). This sample stems from a study of T cells after posttransplantation cyclophosphamide. The V gene lost 0 bases and the J gene lost 14 bases, with 15 bases spanning the gap. Germline assignment: CDR1 MNHEY and CDR2 SVGAGI. The CDR3 is made up of 13 amino acids. Using immunoSEQ multiplex PCR, the repertoire was profiled, and TCRdb retains in-frame clones only, with some absent. The sample lists tens of thousands of clones; over 85% were seen once. This TCR was sampled from a woman aged 30 to 39 in good health and a related stem cell transplant donor. This chain links TRBV6-5 with TRBJ2-3; tentatively, D is TRBD1 or TRBD2 (5 bases each). The specimen sequenced was PBMCs. The CDR3 region is CASSYSRDLASYF. DNA for the CDR3: TGTGCCAGCAGTTACTCGAGGGACCTAGCATCGTATTTT.